This is a list of T cell receptor beta chains from one sample in a study of regulatory T cells in long-lasting Graves disease. TCRdb redid the calling of the multiplex PCR reads with MiXCR, one entry per CDR3 protein. The table shows roughly 560,000 distinct CDR3 sequences, with roughly a sixth occurring only once. The data also belong to a second study, concerning T cells in Graves' hyperthyroidism and ophthalmopathy.

The sample in question was peripheral blood mononuclear cells (PBMCs), obtained at new diagnosis, from a patient treated with antithyroid drugs. The receptor source for this set is a woman aged 35 to 60 with Graves disease. The CDR3 runs from the conserved cysteine through the conserved F or W. Clone size is stated in some rows and not others, as once, few, many or a class when expanded.

CDR3 length | V gene | clone size | CDR3 protein
16 | TRBV7-8 | many | CASSLRRLATTDTQYF
16 | TRBV12-3/TRBV12-4 | many | CASSLWDSRMNTEAFF
13 | TRBV5-1 | many | CASQQSVRQPQHF
15 | TRBV6-2/TRBV6-3 | few | CASSQALWGIYEQYF
14 | TRBV6-1 | many | CASMRDPLDYGYTF
16 | TRBV6-1 | many | CASSEIPRRTYNEQFF
16 | TRBV11-2 | many | CASSRDSSGGWETQYF
16 | TRBV11-2 | many | CASSRSLGASTDTQYF
13 | TRBV10-3 | . | CATKRRHTDTQYF
14 | TRBV30 | . | CALKVGAADSPLHF
16 | TRBV3-1 | few | CASSHTDRGGYNEQFF
15 | TRBV9 | few | CASSRGGDSSYEQYF
14 | TRBV7-3 | . | CASRQATGLGELFF
13 | TRBV10-3 | . | CAISDSGIYGYTF
15 | TRBV2 | many | CASKRQGSNTGELFF
15 | TRBV28 | few | CASSLRGSWGETQYF
15 | TRBV19 | . | CASSMGDRLLVEQYF
14 | TRBV20-1 | . | CSAKSPTPTSEQFF
10 | TRBV20-1 | . | CSAGEETQYF
13 | TRBV3-1 | many | CASSQGSQETQYF
13 | TRBV7-2 | many | CASSRGAADGYTF
15 | TRBV7-9 | few | CASSRDTNSNYGYTF
14 | TRBV12-3/TRBV12-4 | many | CASSSGGSDTEAFF
13 | TRBV15 | many | CATSSQGPDTQYF
12 | TRBV29-1 | . | CSVGDSTDTQYF
14 | TRBV6-1 | . | CASTPSRPGDIQYF
15 | TRBV5-1 | . | CASSPGTGENQAQHF
14 | TRBV20-1 | many | CSARPDGGGDIQYF
15 | TRBV7-9 | many | CASSLADTGNQPQHF
15 | TRBV5-5 | many | CASSLDPGTGYGYTF
17 | TRBV24-1 | few | CATGMGAEGLYTDTQYF
16 | TRBV27 | . | CASSLDGGGGEQPQHF
17 | TRBV7-3 | few | CASSWGTAAYSGNTIYF
15 | TRBV11-3 | many | CASSLEPGAYNEQFF
17 | TRBV3-1 | . | CASSHIAGRGMNTEAFF
13 | TRBV27 | many | CASSLKGRTEAFF
14 | TRBV6-4 | many | CASSERGYQETQYF
15 | TRBV7-9 | . | CASSSWTEVGEKLFF
16 | TRBV29-1 | . | CSLAGQGLLGDNEQFF
14 | TRBV12-3/TRBV12-4 | . | CASGLRGTGNTIYF
16 | TRBV2 | many | CASSESGDIRLQPQHF
14 | TRBV2 | many | CASSELGTDYGYTF
12 | TRBV2 | few | CASSAGNGGYTF
13 | TRBV6-1 | many | CASRSLLNTEAFF
13 | TRBV6-5 | many | CASSYGGSNEQFF
13 | TRBV2 | once | CASSRREAEKLFF